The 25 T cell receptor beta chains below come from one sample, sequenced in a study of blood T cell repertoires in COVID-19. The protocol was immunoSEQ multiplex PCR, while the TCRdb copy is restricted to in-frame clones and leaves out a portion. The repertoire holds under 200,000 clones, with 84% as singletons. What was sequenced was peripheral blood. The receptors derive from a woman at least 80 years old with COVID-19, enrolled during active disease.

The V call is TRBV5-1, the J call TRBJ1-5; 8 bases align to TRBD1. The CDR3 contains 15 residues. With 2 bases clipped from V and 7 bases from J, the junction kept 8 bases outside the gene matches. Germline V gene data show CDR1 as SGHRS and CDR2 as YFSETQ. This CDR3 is CASSLGQGRGQPQHF. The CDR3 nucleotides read TGCGCCAGCAGCTTAGGACAGGGTCGAGGGCAGCCCCAGCATTTT.

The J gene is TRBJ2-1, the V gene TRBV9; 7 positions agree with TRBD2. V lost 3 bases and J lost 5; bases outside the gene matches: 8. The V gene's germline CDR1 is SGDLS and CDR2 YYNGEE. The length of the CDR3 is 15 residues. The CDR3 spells CASSASGVSHNEQFF. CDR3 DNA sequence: TGTGCCAGCAGCGCGAGCGGGGTGTCCCACAATGAGCAGTTCTTC.

The CDR3 sequence: CASSLTGEYGYTF. The DNA of the CDR3 is TGTGCCAGCAGTTTAACGGGGGAGTATGGCTACACCTTC. This chain uses TRBV28 with TRBJ1-2; D is possibly TRBD1 (5 bases). The CDR3 sequence is 13 residues long. The V end lost 2 bases, the J end lost 5 bases, and 9 bases lay between the germline ends. Germline V lookup: CDR1 MDHEN, CDR2 SYDVKM.

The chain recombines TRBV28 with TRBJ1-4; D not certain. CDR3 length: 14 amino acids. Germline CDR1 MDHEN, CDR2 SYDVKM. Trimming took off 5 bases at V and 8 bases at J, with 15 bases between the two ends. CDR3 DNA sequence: TGTGCCAGCAGTCCCCTCTCAATCGGGGAAAAACTGTTTTTT. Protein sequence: CASSPLSIGEKLFF.

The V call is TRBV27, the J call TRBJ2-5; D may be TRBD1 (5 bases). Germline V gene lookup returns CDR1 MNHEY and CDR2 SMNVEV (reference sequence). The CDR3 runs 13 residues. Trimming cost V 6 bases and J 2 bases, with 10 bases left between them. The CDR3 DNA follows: TGTGCCAGCAGGGACACAGAACAAGAGACCCAGTACTTC. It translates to CASRDTEQETQYF.

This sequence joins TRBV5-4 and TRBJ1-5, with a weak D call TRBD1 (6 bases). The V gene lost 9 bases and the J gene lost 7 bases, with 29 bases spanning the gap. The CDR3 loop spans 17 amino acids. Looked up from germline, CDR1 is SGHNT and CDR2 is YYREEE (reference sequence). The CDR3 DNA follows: TGTGCCACCCACACCCAGACAGGAGTGGGAACATGGCAGCCCCAGCATTTT. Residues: CATHTQTGVGTWQPQHF.

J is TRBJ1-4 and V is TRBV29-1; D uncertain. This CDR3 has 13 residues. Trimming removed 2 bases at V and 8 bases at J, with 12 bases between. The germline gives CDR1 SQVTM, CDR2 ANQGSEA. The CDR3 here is CSVEWTGGEKLFF. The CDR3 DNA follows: TGCAGCGTTGAATGGACGGGCGGGGAAAAACTGTTTTTT. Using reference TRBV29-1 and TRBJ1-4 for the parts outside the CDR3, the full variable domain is SAVISQKPSRDICQRGTSLTIQCQVDSQVTMMFWYRQQPGQSLTLIATANQGSEATYESGFVIDKFPISRPNLTFSTLTVSNMSPEDSSIYLCSVEWTGGEKLFFGSGTQLSVL.

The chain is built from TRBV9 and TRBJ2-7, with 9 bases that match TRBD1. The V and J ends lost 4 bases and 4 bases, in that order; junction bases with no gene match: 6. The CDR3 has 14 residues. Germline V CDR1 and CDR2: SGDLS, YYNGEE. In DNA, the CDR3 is TGTGCCAGCAGCCCGGGACAGGGTAGATACGAGCAGTACTTC. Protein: CASSPGQGRYEQYF.

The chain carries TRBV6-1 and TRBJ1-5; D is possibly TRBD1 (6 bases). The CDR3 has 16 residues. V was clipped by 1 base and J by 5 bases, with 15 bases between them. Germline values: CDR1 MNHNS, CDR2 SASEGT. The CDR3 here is CASSEDGGRFHQPQHF. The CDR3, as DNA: TGTGCCAGCAGTGAAGACGGGGGGCGCTTCCATCAGCCCCAGCATTTT.

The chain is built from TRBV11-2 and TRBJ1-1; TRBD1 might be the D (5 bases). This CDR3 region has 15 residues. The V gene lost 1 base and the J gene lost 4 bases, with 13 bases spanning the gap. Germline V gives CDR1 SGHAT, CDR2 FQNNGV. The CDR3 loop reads CASSLVGTISTEAFF. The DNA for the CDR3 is TGTGCCAGCAGCTTAGTGGGGACTATTAGCACTGAAGCTTTCTTT.

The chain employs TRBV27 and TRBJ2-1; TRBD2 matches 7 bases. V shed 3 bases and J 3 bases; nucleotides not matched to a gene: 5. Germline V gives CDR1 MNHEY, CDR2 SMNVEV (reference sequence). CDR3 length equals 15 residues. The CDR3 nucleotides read TGTGCCAGCAGTTTGCGACTAGCATTCTACAATGAGCAGTTCTTC. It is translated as CASSLRLAFYNEQFF.

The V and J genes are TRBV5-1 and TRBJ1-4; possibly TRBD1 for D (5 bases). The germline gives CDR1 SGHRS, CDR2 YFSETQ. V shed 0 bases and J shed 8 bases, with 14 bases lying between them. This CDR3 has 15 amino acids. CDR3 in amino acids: CASSLDGASNEKLFF. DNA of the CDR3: TGCGCCAGCAGCTTGGATGGGGCCAGTAACGAAAAACTGTTTTTT. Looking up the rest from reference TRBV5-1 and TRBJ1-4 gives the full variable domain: KAGVTQTPRYLIKTRGQQVTLSCSPISGHRSVSWYQQTPGQGLQFLFEYFSETQRNKGNFPGRFSGRQFSNSRSEMNVSTLELGDSALYLCASSLDGASNEKLFFGSGTQLSVL.

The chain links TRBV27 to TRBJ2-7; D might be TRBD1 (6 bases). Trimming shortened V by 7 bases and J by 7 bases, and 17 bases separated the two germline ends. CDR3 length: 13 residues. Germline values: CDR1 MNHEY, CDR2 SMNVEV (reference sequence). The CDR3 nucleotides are TGTGCCAGCACCCGAAACAGGGATCAGGAGCAGTACTTC. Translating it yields CASTRNRDQEQYF.

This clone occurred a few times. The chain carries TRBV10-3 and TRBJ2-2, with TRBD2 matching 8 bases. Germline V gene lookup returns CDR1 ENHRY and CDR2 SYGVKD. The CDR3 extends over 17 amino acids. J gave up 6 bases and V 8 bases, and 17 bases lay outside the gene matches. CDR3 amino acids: CAIGGPAKAGAAGELFF. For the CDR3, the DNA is TGTGCCATCGGAGGACCTGCGAAAGCGGGAGCTGCCGGGGAGCTGTTTTTT.

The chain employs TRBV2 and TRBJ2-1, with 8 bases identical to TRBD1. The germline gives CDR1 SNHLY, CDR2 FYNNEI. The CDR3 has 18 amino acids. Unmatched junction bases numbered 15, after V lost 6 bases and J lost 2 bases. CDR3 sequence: CASSLTGRGRGTYNEQFF. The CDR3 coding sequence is TGTGCCAGCAGCTTAACGGGCAGGGGGCGCGGGACCTACAATGAGCAGTTCTTC.

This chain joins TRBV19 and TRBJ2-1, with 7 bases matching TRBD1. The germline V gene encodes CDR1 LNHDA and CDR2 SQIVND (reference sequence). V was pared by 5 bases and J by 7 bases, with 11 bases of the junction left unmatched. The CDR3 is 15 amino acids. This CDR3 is CASSVRGMLRNEQFF. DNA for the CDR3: TGTGCCAGTAGTGTCAGGGGGATGCTGCGTAATGAGCAGTTCTTC. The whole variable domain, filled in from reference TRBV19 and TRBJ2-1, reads DGGITQSPKYLFRKEGQNVTLSCEQNLNHDAMYWYRQDPGQGLRLIYYSQIVNDFQKGDIAEGYSVSREKKESFPLTVTSAQKNPTAFYLCASSVRGMLRNEQFFGPGTRLTVL.

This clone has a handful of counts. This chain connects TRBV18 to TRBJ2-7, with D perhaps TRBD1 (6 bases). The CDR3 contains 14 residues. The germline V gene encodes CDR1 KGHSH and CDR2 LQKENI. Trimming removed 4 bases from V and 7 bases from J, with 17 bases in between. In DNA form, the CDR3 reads TGTGCCAGCTCACTCAACAGGGTGGACGGGGAGCAGTACTTC. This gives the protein CASSLNRVDGEQYF.

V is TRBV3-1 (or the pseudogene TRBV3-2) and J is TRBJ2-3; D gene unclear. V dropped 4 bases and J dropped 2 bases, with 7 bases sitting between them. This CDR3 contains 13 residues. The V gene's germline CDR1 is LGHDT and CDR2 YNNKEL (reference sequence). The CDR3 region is CASSPLFTDTQYF. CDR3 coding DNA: TGTGCCAGCAGCCCACTATTCACAGATACGCAGTATTTT.

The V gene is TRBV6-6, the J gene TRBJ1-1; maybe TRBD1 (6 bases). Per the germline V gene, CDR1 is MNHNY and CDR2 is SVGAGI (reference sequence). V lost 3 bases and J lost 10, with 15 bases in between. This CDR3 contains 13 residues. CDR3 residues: CASSYNREMRAFF. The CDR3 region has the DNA TGTGCCAGCAGTTATAACAGGGAAATGAGAGCTTTCTTT.

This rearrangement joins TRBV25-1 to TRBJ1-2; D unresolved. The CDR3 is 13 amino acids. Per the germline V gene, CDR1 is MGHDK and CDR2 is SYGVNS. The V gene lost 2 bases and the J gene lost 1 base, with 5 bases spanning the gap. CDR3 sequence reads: CASSENNNYGYTF. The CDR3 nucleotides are TGTGCCAGCAGTGAAAACAATAACTATGGCTACACCTTC.

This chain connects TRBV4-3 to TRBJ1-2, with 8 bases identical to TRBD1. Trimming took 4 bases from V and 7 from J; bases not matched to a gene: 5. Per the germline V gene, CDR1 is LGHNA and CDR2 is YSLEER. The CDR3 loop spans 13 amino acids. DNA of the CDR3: TGCGCCAGCAGCCCGGGACAGGCCGGTGGCTACACCTTC. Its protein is CASSPGQAGGYTF.

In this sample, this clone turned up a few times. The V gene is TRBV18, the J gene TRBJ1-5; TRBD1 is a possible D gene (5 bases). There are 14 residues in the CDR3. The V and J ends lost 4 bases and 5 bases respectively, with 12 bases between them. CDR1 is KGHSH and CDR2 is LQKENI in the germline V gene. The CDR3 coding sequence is TGTGCCAGCTCACTAGACAGACGTGATCAGCCCCAGCATTTT. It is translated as CASSLDRRDQPQHF.

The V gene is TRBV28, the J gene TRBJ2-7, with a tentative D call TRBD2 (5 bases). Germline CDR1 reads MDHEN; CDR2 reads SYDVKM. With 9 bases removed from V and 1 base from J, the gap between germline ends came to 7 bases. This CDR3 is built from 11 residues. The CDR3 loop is CASEGSYEQYF. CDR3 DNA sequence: TGTGCCAGTGAGGGATCCTACGAGCAGTACTTC.

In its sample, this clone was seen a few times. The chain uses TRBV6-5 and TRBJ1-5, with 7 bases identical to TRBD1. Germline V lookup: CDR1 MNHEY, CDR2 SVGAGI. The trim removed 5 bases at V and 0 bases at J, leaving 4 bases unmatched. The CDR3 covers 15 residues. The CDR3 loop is CASSTQGVSNQPQHF. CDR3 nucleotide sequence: TGTGCCAGCAGTACGCAGGGGGTTAGCAATCAGCCCCAGCATTTT.

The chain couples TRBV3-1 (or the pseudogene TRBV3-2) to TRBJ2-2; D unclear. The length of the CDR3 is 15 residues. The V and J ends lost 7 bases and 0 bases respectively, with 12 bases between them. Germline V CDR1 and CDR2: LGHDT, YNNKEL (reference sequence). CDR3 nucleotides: TGTGCCAGCAAACCTACAGCCGCGAACACCGGGGAGCTGTTTTTT. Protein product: CASKPTAANTGELFF.